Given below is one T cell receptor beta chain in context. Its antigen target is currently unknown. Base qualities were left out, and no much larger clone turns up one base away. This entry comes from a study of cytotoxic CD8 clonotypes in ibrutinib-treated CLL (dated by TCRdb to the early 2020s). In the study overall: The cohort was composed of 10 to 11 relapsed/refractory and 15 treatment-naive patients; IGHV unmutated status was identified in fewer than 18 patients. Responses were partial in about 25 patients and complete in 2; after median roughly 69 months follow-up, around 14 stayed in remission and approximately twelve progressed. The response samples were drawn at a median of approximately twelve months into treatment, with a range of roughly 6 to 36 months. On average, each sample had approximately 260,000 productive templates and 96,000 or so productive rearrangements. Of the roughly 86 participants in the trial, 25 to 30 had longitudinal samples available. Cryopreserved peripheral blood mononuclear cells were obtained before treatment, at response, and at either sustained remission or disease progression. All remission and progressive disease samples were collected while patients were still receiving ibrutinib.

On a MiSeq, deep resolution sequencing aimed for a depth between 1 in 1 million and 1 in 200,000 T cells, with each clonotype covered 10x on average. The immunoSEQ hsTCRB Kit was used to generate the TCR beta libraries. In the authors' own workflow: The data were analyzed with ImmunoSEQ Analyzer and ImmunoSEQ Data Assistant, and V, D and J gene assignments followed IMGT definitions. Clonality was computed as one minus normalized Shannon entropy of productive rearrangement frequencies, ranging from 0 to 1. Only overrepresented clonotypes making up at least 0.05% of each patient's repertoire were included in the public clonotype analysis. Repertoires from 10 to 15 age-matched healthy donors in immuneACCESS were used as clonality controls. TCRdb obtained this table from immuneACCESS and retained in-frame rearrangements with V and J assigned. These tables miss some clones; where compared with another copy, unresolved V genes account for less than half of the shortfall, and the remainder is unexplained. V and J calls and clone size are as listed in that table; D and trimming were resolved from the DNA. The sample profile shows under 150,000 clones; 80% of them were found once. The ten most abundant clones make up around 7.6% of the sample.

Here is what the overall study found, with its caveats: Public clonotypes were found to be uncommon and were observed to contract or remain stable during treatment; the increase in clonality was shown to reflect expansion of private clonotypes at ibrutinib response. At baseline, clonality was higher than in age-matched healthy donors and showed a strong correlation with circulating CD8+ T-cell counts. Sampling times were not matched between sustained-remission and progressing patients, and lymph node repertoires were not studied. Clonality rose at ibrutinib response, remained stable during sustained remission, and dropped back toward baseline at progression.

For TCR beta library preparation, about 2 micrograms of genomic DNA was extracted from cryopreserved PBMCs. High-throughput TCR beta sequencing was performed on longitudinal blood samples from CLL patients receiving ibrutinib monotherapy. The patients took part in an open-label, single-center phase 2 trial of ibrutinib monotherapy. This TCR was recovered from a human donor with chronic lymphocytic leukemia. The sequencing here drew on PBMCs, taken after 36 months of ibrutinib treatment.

The nucleotide sequence reads TGTGCCAGCTCTCGAGATAGGGGCTATGGCTACACCTTC. This yields the protein CASSRDRGYGYTF. This chain joins TRBV18 to TRBJ1-2; a weak D assignment points to TRBD1 (5 bases agree). V lost 6 bases and J lost 4 bases; the stretch between them is 12 bases long. CDR1 and CDR2, per the germline V gene, are KGHSH and LQKENI. The CDR3 numbers 13 residues from cysteine through phenylalanine. Of the read, only the CDR3 DNA is kept; its 39 bases are in frame from base 1.